Here is one TCR beta chain with its context. No antigen is known for it. The data were obtained in a study of CD8+ T cells in alopecia areata. Treatment indicated: oral pan-JAK inhibitor, 5-10 mg twice daily. Those with alopecia areata gave lesional scalp punch biopsies and peripheral blood. Following RNA extraction, reverse transcription yielded cDNA that acted as the sequencing template. Repertoires were generated with immunoSEQ multiplex PCR, while TCRdb's copy carries only in-frame clones and drops some. The data show 150,000 to 200,000 clones, around 50% seen once. Whole-study findings and limits: In blood and scalp, many expanded lesional clones persisted during tofacitinib. Scalp clonality and expanded CD8+ clones among the top 100 showed significant decreases with tofacitinib.

The CDR3 covers 14 residues. CDR1 is SNHLY and CDR2 is FYNNEI in the germline V gene. V lost 8 bases to trimming and J lost 0 bases, with 11 bases between them. The receptor's source is a human donor with alopecia areata. The chain employs TRBV2 and TRBJ1-3; the D is unclear. Source: CD8+ T cells sorted from blood, taken at week 24, from a patient treated with tofacitinib. CDR3 in amino acids: CASPTGSSGNTIYF. DNA of the CDR3: TGTGCCAGCCCAACGGGGAGCTCTGGAAACACCATATATTTT.